The present entry profiles one T cell receptor beta chain with its context. V lost 7 bases and J lost 9; bases outside the gene matches: 5. The germline V gene has CDR1 MDHEN and CDR2 SYDVKM. The CDR3 loop spans 14 amino acids. The data were taken from a study of blood T cell repertoires in COVID-19. Study context: Nucleic acid was either cDNA or gDNA, and it came from T cells, B-cell-depleted T cells, or PBMCs.

As handled by the study authors: Amplifying reference gene primers gave estimates of nucleated cell counts. The method was immunoSEQ multiplex PCR; TCRdb's version includes in-frame clones alone and lacks a portion of them. V, J and clone size are taken as reported in that table, and D and trimming were inferred from the DNA itself. The sample includes about 36,000 clones, 70% to 90% of them seen just once. This clonotype originated in a man aged 65-85 years with acute or convalescent COVID-19. The rearrangement links TRBV28 to TRBJ2-1; 14 bases map to TRBD2. The sequenced material came from peripheral blood. The CDR3 nucleotides are TGTGCCAGCAAGGGGACTAGCGGGAGTAGTGAGCAGTTCTTC. This encodes CASKGTSGSSEQFF.